This entry is about one TCR beta chain. These data come from a study of blood T cell repertoires in COVID-19. From germline, CDR1 is SQVTM and CDR2 ANQGSEA. CDR3 length equals 13 residues. The junction had 7 bases not matched to a gene; V was cut back by 4 bases and J by 6 bases. In the authors' methods: Using reference gene primer amplification, nucleated cell counts were estimated. Repertoires were generated with immunoSEQ multiplex PCR, while TCRdb's copy carries only in-frame clones and drops some. The DNA was the basis for D and trimming; V, J and clone size are from that table. The data contain 240,000 or so clones, roughly four fifths of them singletons.

Sequencing was carried out using peripheral blood. This chain joins TRBV29-1 and TRBJ2-7; 9 bases are shared with TRBD1. The origin of this receptor is a woman aged 80 or over with COVID-19, enrolled during active disease. The CDR3 is CSVAGQGRGEQYF. The DNA of the CDR3 is TGCAGCGTTGCGGGACAGGGTCGAGGCGAGCAGTACTTC.